Below are 28 T cell receptor beta chains sequenced from a single sample in a study of blood T cells in healthy people across ages. A second PCR of about 7 to 12 cycles used a sample-barcoded 5' primer and a J-beta primer mix. TCRdb analysed the 5' RACE reads with MiXCR anew, one entry per CDR3 protein. The table has about 1.4 million distinct CDR3 sequences, approximately 60% seen once. Sequenced material: blood. The source of these receptors is a man younger than 35 in good health.

The chain links TRBV20-1 to TRBJ2-5, with D tentatively TRBD1 (5 bases). Germline loops: CDR1 DFQATT, CDR2 SNEGSKA (reference sequence). With 1 base removed from V and 2 bases from J, the gap between germline ends came to 5 bases. The CDR3 sequence is 12 residues long. The CDR3 spells CSARGQQETQYF. The CDR3 coding sequence is TGCAGTGCTAGAGGACAGCAAGAGACCCAGTACTTC.

This sequence joins TRBV21-1 and TRBJ2-1; TRBD2 is taken as the D call from the table, unchecked against the DNA. TRBV21-1 is reported as a pseudogene. CDR3 length: 16 residues. This CDR3 is CASSNLLAGGGNEQFF. The CDR3 DNA reads TGTGCCAGCAGCAACTTACTAGCGGGAGGGGGCAATGAGCAGTTCTTC.

This clonotype was counted between two and nine times. This chain links TRBV4-2 with TRBJ2-1, with a tentative D call TRBD1 (6 bases). The CDR3 runs to 14 residues. The germline V gene encodes CDR1 LGHNA and CDR2 YNFKEQ. The germline V and J ends were trimmed by 2 bases and 10 bases, with 15 bases remaining between them. The CDR3 spells CASSQLTGQLEQFF. The CDR3 coding sequence is TGTGCCAGCAGCCAACTGACAGGACAACTCGAGCAGTTCTTC.

The chain is built from TRBV29-1 and TRBJ2-5, with TRBD1 identical over 7 bases. The V segment lost 7 bases and the J segment 1 base; nucleotides outside the gene matches: 6. The CDR3 has 13 amino acids. Germline V gene data show CDR1 as SQVTM and CDR2 as ANQGSEA. The CDR3 loop is CSADTGAQETQYF. Written as DNA, the CDR3 is TGCAGCGCTGACACAGGGGCCCAAGAGACCCAGTACTTC.

V is TRBV6-1 and J is TRBJ2-1; D unresolved. Between the trimmed V and J ends, which lost 3 bases and 7 bases, there was a span of 4 bases. The germline CDR1 and CDR2 sequences are MNHNS and SASEGT. This CDR3 contains 11 residues. CDR3 in amino acids: CASSEWNEQFF. In DNA form, the CDR3 reads TGTGCCAGCAGTGAGTGGAATGAGCAGTTCTTC.

This clonotype was seen at least ten times. The chain links TRBV4-3 to TRBJ2-1; TRBD1 matches at 9 bases. V lost 1 base and J lost 3; bases outside the gene matches: 4. The CDR3 has 16 residues. CDR1 and CDR2 from the germline V gene are LGHNA and YSLEER. Here the CDR3 DNA reads TGCGCCAGCAGCCAAGGAGGGACAGGGTTCTACAATGAGCAGTTCTTC. As protein: CASSQGGTGFYNEQFF.

V is TRBV20-1 and J is TRBJ1-5; D unresolved. The CDR3 sequence is 13 residues long. Germline CDR1 reads DFQATT; CDR2 reads SNEGSKA (reference sequence). The ends were cut back, 3 bases at V and 3 bases at J, with 9 bases in the middle. The CDR3 region has the DNA TGCAGTGCTAGGTCCCGGTCCAATCAGCCCCAGCATTTT. This encodes CSARSRSNQPQHF.

The rearrangement joins TRBV5-1 to TRBJ2-1; 7 bases agree with TRBD2. Looked up from germline, CDR1 is SGHRS and CDR2 is YFSETQ. The CDR3 runs 16 residues. V shed 4 bases and J 6 bases; nucleotides not matched to a gene: 13. CDR3 in amino acids: CASSPRAGEFPNEQFF. The CDR3 bases are TGCGCCAGCAGCCCCCGGGCGGGAGAGTTTCCCAATGAGCAGTTCTTC.

The chain employs TRBV27 and TRBJ2-7; possible D gene TRBD1, 6 bases. The closer fit of TRBJ2-5 to the DNA end suggests the J call may be wrong. The CDR3 runs to 17 residues. Germline values: CDR1 MNHEY, CDR2 SMNVEV (reference sequence). The CDR3 sequence is CASSKVPLVGQQETQYF. Here the CDR3 DNA reads TGTGCCAGCAGCAAAGTTCCACTGGTAGGACAGCAAGAGACCCAGTACTTC.

The genes are TRBV5-1 and TRBJ2-5; possible D gene TRBD1, 6 bases. V was shortened by 5 bases and J by 5 bases, with 16 bases between the two germline ends. CDR3 size: 14 residues. Per the germline V gene, CDR1 is SGHRS and CDR2 is YFSETQ. The CDR3 nucleotides read TGCGCCAGCAGGGCGGCAGGGGCGCTGGAGACCCAGTACTTC. Its translation is CASRAAGALETQYF.

The chain employs TRBV27 and TRBJ1-1; perhaps TRBD1 as D (5 bases). The CDR3 runs to 13 residues. The germline gives CDR1 MNHEY, CDR2 SMNVEV (reference sequence). Trimming took off 4 bases at V and 4 bases at J, with 10 bases between the two ends. The chain's CDR3 is CASSSRGPTEAFF. CDR3 bases: TGTGCCAGCAGTTCACGGGGACCCACTGAAGCTTTCTTT.

This clonotype was counted only a few times. V is TRBV6-5 and J is TRBJ1-1; D gene unclear. In germline, CDR1 is MNHEY, CDR2 SVGAGI. The CDR3 length is 14 residues. V was clipped by 4 bases and J by 2 bases, with 11 bases between them. This chain's CDR3 is CASSLGGPNTEAFF. The CDR3 coding sequence is TGTGCCAGCAGTTTGGGAGGGCCCAACACTGAAGCTTTCTTT.

This clonotype was observed a few times. The genes are TRBV7-2 and TRBJ2-1, with TRBD2 matching 7 bases. Germline V gene lookup returns CDR1 SGHTA and CDR2 FQGNSA. The CDR3 length is 14 residues. The ends lost 3 bases at V and 7 bases at J; junction bases unmatched: 6. CDR3 sequence (DNA): TGTGCCAGCAGCTTGCGGGACTACACGAATGAGCAGTTCTTC. As protein: CASSLRDYTNEQFF.

This chain links TRBV28 with TRBJ1-6, with 9 bases fitting TRBD1. J was trimmed by 9 bases and V by 5 bases; bases with no gene match: 8. Looked up from germline, CDR1 is MDHEN and CDR2 is SYDVKM. This CDR3 spans 15 amino acids. CDR3 loop: CASSRTGDVSSPLHF. CDR3 DNA sequence: TGTGCCAGCAGTCGGACAGGGGATGTGAGTTCACCCCTCCACTTT.

The genes are TRBV27 and TRBJ1-5; 7 bases agree with TRBD1. CDR3 length: 14 residues. CDR1 is MNHEY and CDR2 is SMNVEV in the germline V gene (reference sequence). The ends lost 6 bases at V and 4 bases at J; junction bases unmatched: 6. The CDR3 region has the DNA TGTGCCAGCAGACTTGGGACAGATAATCAGCCCCAGCATTTT. Translated, it gives CASRLGTDNQPQHF.

This chain uses TRBV3-1 with TRBJ2-4; 7 nucleotides align to TRBD2. The J call is in doubt because the DNA end fits TRBJ2-5 better. Germline CDR1 and CDR2: LGHDT and YNNKEL (reference sequence). The CDR3 has 16 residues. CDR3 region: CASSQEEGLAVGTQYF. DNA for the CDR3: TGTGCCAGCAGCCAAGAGGAAGGTCTAGCGGTGGGGACCCAGTACTTC.

This clonotype was found once. The V gene is TRBV2, the J gene TRBJ2-7; 11 bases map to TRBD1. CDR3 size: 16 residues. Germline CDR1 reads SNHLY; CDR2 reads FYNNEI. After removal of 3 bases from V and 4 bases from J, the junction contained 8 bases not matched to a gene. The CDR3, as DNA: TGTGCCAGCAGTGAGGCACCGGGACAGGGGGTATACGAGCAGTACTTC. Its translation is CASSEAPGQGVYEQYF.

The gene calls are TRBV28 and TRBJ2-3; D is possibly TRBD2 (6 bases). V was trimmed by 7 bases and J by 1 base, leaving 27 bases between them. This CDR3 is 19 amino acids long. Germline V CDR1 and CDR2: MDHEN, SYDVKM. The CDR3 reads CASTHRLSRPGERTDTQYF. The CDR3, as DNA: TGTGCCAGCACACACCGACTCTCCCGCCCGGGGGAACGCACAGATACGCAGTATTTT.

The rearrangement uses TRBV4-1 and TRBJ2-4; 9 nucleotides agree with TRBD1. There are 19 residues in the CDR3. V lost 0 bases to trimming and J lost 0 bases; unmatched junction nucleotides: 9. Germline values: CDR1 MGHRA, CDR2 YSYEKL. The CDR3 DNA sequence: TGCGCCAGCAGCCAAGATTCCGGGACAGGGTCGTTAGCCAAAAACATTCAGTACTTC. Residues: CASSQDSGTGSLAKNIQYF.

This clonotype appeared once. V is TRBV5-1 and J is TRBJ2-2, with TRBD2 matching over 10 bases. V trimming: 7 bases; J trimming: 8 bases; junction bases outside the gene matches: 14. Germline CDR1 SGHRS, CDR2 YFSETQ. The CDR3 contains 16 residues. The CDR3 sequence is CASGETGTSVGGELFF. In DNA form, the CDR3 reads TGCGCCAGCGGCGAAACCGGGACTAGCGTTGGGGGGGAGCTGTTTTTT.

About this clonotype itself: The germline gene is not matched at one end of the junction; a read error may be the cause. This chain connects TRBV4-1 to TRBJ2-1, with D perhaps assigned TRBD1 or TRBD2 (5 bases each). The CDR3 totals 14 residues. Per the germline V gene, CDR1 is MGHRA and CDR2 is YSYEKL. The DNA for the CDR3 is TGCGCCGGCAGCCATGGCCCGGGACCCCGTGAGCAGTTCTTC. This sequence encodes CAGSHGPGPREQFF.

This clonotype was counted a few times. V gene TRBV6-6 combines with J gene TRBJ2-7; D is ambiguous. CDR3 length equals 12 residues. V was clipped by 7 bases and J by 5 bases, with 12 bases between them. Germline-derived CDR1 and CDR2 are MNHNY and SVGAGI (reference sequence). The CDR3 bases are TGTGCCAGCACGGATCTTTTCCACGAGCAGTACTTC. It translates to CASTDLFHEQYF.

V usage is TRBV7-2 and J usage is TRBJ2-3, with TRBD2 matching over 10 bases. Per germline, CDR1 SGHTA and CDR2 FQGNSA. V shed 5 bases, J shed 8 bases, and the junction held 16 bases outside the gene matches. CDR3 size: 17 residues. In DNA form, the CDR3 reads TGTGCCAGCAGCCTACGCGCTGGAGCGGGGGGGCCAGTTACGCAGTATTTT. This codes for CASSLRAGAGGPVTQYF.

The rearrangement joins TRBV6-2 or TRBV6-3 to TRBJ2-1; possibly TRBD1 for D (5 bases). Germline CDR1 MNHEY, CDR2 SVGEGT. Trimming pared 8 bases from V and 4 bases from J, leaving 15 bases between. CDR3 length equals 14 residues. This CDR3 is CASATTTAYNEQFF. The DNA of the CDR3 is TGTGCCAGCGCCACGACGACAGCGTACAATGAGCAGTTCTTC.

This chain joins TRBV5-1 and TRBJ2-4; no reliable D call. The V gene's germline CDR1 is SGHRS and CDR2 YFSETQ. Trimming pared 4 bases from V and 5 bases from J, leaving 10 bases between. The CDR3 covers 13 residues. CDR3 DNA sequence: TGCGCCAGCAGCAAGGGATCCCAAAACATTCAGTACTTC. Protein sequence: CASSKGSQNIQYF. The whole variable domain, remainder taken from reference TRBV5-1 and TRBJ2-4, is KAGVTQTPRYLIKTRGQQVTLSCSPISGHRSVSWYQQTPGQGLQFLFEYFSETQRNKGNFPGRFSGRQFSNSRSEMNVSTLELGDSALYLCASSKGSQNIQYFGAGTRLSVL.

The chain uses TRBV7-8 and TRBJ2-4, with 10 bases that match TRBD2. The J call may not be correct, given that the DNA end is closer to TRBJ2-7. Germline V CDR1 and CDR2: SGHVS, FQNEAQ. This CDR3 contains 14 residues. CDR3 region: CASSPSGSPIEQYF. The DNA for the CDR3 is TGTGCCAGCAGTCCTAGCGGGAGTCCCATCGAGCAGTACTTC.

J is TRBJ1-1 and V is TRBV10-3; D call uncertain. The CDR3 totals 13 residues. The germline V gene has CDR1 ENHRY and CDR2 SYGVKD. V was trimmed by 1 base and J by 6 bases, leaving 9 bases between them. The CDR3 sequence is CAISEYVRSEAFF. In nucleotides, the CDR3 is TGTGCCATCAGTGAGTACGTCAGGTCTGAAGCTTTCTTT.

The genes are TRBV7-9 and TRBJ2-1, with 7 positions matching TRBD2. Trimming cost V 1 base and J 0 bases; bases outside gene matches: 6. The CDR3 contains 17 residues. Germline V gene data show CDR1 as SEHNR and CDR2 as FQNEAQ (reference sequence). The CDR3 region is CASSLVPGTNSYNEQFF. Written as DNA, the CDR3 is TGTGCCAGCAGCTTAGTCCCCGGGACTAACTCCTACAATGAGCAGTTCTTC.